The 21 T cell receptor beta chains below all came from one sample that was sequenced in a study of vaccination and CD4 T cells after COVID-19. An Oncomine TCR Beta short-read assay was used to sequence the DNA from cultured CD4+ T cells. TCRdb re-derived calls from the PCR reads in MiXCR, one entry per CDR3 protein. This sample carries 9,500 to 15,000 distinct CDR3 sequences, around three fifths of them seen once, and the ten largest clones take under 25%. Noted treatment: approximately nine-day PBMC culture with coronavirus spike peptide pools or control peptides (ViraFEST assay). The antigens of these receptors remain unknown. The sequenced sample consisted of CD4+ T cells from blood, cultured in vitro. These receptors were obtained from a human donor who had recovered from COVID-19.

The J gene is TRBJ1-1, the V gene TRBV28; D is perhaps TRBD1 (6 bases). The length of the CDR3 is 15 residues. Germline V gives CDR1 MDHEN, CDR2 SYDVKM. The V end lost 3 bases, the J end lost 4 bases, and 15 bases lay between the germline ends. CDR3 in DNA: TGTGCCAGCAGTTTCAGGGGCTTTTTGGCCACTGAAGCTTTCTTT. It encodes CASSFRGFLATEAFF.

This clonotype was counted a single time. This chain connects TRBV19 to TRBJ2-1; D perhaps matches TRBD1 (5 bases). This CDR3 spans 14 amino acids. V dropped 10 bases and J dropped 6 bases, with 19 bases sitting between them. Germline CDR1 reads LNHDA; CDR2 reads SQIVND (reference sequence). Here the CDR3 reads CATRRQGSGNEQFF. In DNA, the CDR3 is TGTGCCACCCGGCGGCAGGGATCGGGCAATGAGCAGTTCTTC.

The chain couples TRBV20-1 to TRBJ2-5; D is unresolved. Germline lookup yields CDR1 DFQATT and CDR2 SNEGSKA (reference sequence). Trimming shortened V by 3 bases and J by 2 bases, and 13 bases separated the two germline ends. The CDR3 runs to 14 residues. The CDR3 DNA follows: TGCAGTGCTAGGGCCCGGGTAGCACAAGAGACCCAGTACTTC. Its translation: CSARARVAQETQYF.

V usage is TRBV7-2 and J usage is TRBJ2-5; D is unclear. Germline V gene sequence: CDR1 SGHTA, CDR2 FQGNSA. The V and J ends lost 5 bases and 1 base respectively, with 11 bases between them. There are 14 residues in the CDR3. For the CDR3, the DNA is TGTGCCAGCAGCCGAGAGTGGACCCAAGAGACCCAGTACTTC. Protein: CASSREWTQETQYF.

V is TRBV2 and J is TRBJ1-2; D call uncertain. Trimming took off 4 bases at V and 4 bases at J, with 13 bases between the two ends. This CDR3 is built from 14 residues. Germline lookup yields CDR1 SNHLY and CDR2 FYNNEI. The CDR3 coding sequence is TGTGCCAGCAGTGCTGCAGAAACTATCTATGGCTACACCTTC. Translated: CASSAAETIYGYTF.

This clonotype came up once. CDR3 bases: TGTGCCAGCAGCTTAGTGGGACAGAGTACAGATACGCAGTATTTT. The encoded protein is CASSLVGQSTDTQYF. The V gene is TRBV7-6, the J gene TRBJ2-3, with 7 bases fitting TRBD1. The CDR3 totals 15 residues. Germline V lookup: CDR1 SGHVS, CDR2 FNYEAQ. V dropped 1 base and J dropped 3; count of bases not matched to a gene: 4.

The CDR3, as DNA: TGCGCCAGCAGCTTCTGGGGTACGAACACCGGGGAGCTGTTTTTT. This gives the protein CASSFWGTNTGELFF. The V and J genes are TRBV4-1 and TRBJ2-2; D unclear. The CDR3 extends over 15 amino acids. Trimming took off 5 bases at V and 0 bases at J, with 10 bases between the two ends. Per the germline V gene, CDR1 is MGHRA and CDR2 is YSYEKL.

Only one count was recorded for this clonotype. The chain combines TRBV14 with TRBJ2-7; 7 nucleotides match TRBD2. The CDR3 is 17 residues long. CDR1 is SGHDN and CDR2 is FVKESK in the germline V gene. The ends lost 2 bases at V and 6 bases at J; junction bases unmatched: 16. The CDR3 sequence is CASSQIKTGGATVEQYF. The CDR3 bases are TGTGCCAGCAGCCAAATAAAGACGGGAGGCGCGACCGTCGAGCAGTACTTC.

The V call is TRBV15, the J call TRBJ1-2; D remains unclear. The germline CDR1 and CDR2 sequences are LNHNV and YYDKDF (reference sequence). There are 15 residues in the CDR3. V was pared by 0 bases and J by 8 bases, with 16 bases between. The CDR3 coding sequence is TGTGCCACCAGCAGAGATAGTCCCCTCTTAGGGGGCTACACCTTC. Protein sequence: CATSRDSPLLGGYTF. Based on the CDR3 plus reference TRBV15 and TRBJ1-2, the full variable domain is DAMVIQNPRYQVTQFGKPVTLSCSQTLNHNVMYWYQQKSSQAPKLLFHYYDKDFNNEADTPDNFQSRRPNTSFCFLDIRSPGLGDTAMYLCATSRDSPLLGGYTFGSGTRLTVV.

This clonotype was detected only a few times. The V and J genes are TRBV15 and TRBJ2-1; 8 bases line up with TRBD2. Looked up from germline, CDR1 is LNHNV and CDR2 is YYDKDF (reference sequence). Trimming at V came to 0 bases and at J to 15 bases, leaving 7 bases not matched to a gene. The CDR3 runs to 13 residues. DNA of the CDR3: TGTGCCACCAGCAGAGATCGAGCGGGAGAACGGTTCTTC. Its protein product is CATSRDRAGERFF.

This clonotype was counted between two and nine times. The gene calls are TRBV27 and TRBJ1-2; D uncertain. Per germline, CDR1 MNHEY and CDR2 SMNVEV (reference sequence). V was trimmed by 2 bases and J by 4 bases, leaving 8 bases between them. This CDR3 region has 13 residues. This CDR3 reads CASSLVRGYGYTF. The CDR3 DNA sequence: TGTGCCAGCAGTTTAGTAAGAGGCTATGGCTACACCTTC.

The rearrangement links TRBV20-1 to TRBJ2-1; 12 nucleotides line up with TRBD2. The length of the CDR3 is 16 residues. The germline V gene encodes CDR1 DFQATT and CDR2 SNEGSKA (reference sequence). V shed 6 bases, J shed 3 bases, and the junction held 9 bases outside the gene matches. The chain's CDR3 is CSATDGTSGLYNEQFF. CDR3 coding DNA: TGCAGTGCAACTGACGGGACTAGCGGGCTCTACAATGAGCAGTTCTTC.

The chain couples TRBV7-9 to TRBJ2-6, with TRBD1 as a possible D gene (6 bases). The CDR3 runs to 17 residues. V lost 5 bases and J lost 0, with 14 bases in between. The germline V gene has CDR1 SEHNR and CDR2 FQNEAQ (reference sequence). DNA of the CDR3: TGTGCCAGCAGCGTGAGACGGGACAACTCTGGGGCCAACGTCCTGACTTTC. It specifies CASSVRRDNSGANVLTF.

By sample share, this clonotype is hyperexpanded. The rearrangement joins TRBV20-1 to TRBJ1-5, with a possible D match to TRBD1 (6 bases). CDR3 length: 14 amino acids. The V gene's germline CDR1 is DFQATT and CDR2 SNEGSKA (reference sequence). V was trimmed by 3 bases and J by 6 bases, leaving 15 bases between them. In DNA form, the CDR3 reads TGCAGTGCTAGTGAGGGGGGACGGGGTCAGCCCCAGCATTTT. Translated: CSASEGGRGQPQHF.

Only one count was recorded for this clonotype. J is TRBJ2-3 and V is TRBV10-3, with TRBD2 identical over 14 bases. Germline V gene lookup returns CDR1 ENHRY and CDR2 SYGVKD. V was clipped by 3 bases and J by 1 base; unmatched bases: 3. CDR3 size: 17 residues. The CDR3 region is CAISDVTSGRGTDTQYF. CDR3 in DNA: TGTGCCATCAGTGACGTGACTAGCGGGAGGGGCACAGATACGCAGTATTTT.

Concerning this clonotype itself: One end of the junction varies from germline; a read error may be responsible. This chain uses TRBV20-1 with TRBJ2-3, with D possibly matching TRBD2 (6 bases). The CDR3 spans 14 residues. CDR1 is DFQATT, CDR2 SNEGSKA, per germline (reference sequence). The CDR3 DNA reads TGCAGTGCTAGTAGGGACTCCAACACAGATACGCAGTACTTT. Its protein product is CSASRDSNTDTQYF.

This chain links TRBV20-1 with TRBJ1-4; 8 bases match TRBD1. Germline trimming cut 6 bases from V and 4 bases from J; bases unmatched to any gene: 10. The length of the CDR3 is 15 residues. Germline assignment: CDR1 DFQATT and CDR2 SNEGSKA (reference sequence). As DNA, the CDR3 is TGCAGTGCCCAGACCCTCGACAGGGGTAATGAAAAACTGTTTTTT. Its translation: CSAQTLDRGNEKLFF.

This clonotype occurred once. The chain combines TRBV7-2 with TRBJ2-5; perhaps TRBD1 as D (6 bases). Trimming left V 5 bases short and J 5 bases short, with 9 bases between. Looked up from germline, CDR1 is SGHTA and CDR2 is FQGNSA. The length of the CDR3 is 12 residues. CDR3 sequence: CASSPDRETQYF. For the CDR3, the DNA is TGTGCCAGCAGCCCAGACAGGGAGACCCAGTACTTC.

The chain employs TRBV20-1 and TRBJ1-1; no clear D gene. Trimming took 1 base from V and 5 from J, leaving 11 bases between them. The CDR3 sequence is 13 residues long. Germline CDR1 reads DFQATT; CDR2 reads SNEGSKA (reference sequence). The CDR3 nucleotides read TGCAGTGCTAGAGTCCCGGACGGGACTGAAGCTTTCTTT. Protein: CSARVPDGTEAFF.

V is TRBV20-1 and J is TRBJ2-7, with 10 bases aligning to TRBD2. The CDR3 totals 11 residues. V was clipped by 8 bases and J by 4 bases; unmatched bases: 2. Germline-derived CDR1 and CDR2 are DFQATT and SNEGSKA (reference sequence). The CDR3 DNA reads TGCAGTAGCGGGAGGGGATACGAGCAGTACTTC. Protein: CSSGRGYEQYF.

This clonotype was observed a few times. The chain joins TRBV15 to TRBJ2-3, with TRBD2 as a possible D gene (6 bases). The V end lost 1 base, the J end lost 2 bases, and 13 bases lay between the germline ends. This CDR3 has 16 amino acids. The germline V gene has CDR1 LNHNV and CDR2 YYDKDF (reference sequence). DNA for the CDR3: TGTGCCACCAGCAGAGGACTAGGCCCTAACACAGATACGCAGTATTTT. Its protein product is CATSRGLGPNTDTQYF.